These 13 T cell receptor beta chains came from one sample sequenced in a study of shared clonotypes between healthy human individuals. Assay: immunoSEQ multiplex PCR; the TCRdb copy retains only in-frame clones and omits some. In the table there are over 400,000 clones, around 73% of which are singletons. The sample consisted of PBMCs. Source of these receptors: a woman between 40 and 55 years old in good health. Some clones in this sample may be carry-over from other donors' samples.

This sequence joins TRBV11-2 and TRBJ2-7; TRBD1 matches 11 bases. V shed 5 bases and J 4 bases; nucleotides not matched to a gene: 7. Germline V lookup: CDR1 SGHAT, CDR2 FQNNGV. The CDR3 is 15 residues long. CDR3 DNA: TGTGCCAGCAGCCAAGACCGGGACAGGGGGTACGAGCAGTACTTC. As protein: CASSQDRDRGYEQYF.

DNA for the CDR3: TGTGCCAGCAGCGCATGGACAGGGGTGGACAATGAGCAGTTCTTC. Translation: CASSAWTGVDNEQFF. This sequence joins TRBV9 and TRBJ2-1; 9 bases are shared with TRBD1. Germline V gene sequence: CDR1 SGDLS, CDR2 YYNGEE. With V trimmed by 3 bases and J by 5 bases, 6 bases remained unmatched. The CDR3 consists of 15 residues.

This sequence joins TRBV28 and TRBJ2-3; D may be TRBD1 or TRBD2 (5 bases each). With 5 bases removed from V and 5 bases from J, the gap between germline ends came to 11 bases. The CDR3 length is 13 residues. Germline CDR1 reads MDHEN; CDR2 reads SYDVKM. This CDR3 reads CASSPTGRDTQYF. The CDR3 nucleotides are TGTGCCAGCAGTCCAACGGGGCGAGATACGCAGTATTTT.

The rearrangement uses TRBV29-1 and TRBJ2-1, with 9 bases fitting TRBD1. CDR3 length equals 14 residues. The V segment lost 7 bases and the J segment 3 bases; nucleotides outside the gene matches: 7. Germline values: CDR1 SQVTM, CDR2 ANQGSEA. This CDR3 is CSAGTGTGYNEQFF. The CDR3 DNA sequence: TGCAGCGCCGGGACAGGGACTGGCTACAATGAGCAGTTCTTC.

About this clone: The identical CDR3 is also encoded by other nucleotide sequences in the sample. This sequence joins TRBV11-2 and TRBJ2-1; D possibly corresponds to TRBD2 (6 bases). V shed 3 bases and J shed 7 bases, with 10 bases lying between them. The CDR3 sequence is 13 residues long. Germline CDR1 is SGHAT and CDR2 is FQNNGV. CDR3 loop: CASSLGLANEQFF. For the CDR3, the DNA is TGTGCCAGCAGCTTGGGGCTAGCGAATGAGCAGTTCTTC.

V gene TRBV30 combines with J gene TRBJ2-5; tentatively, D is TRBD2 (6 bases). V shed 3 bases and J shed 1 base, with 6 bases lying between them. This CDR3 contains 12 residues. Germline loops: CDR1 GTSNPN, CDR2 SVGIG (reference sequence). The CDR3 DNA follows: TGTGCCTGGAGGGGGGGCCAAGAGACCCAGTACTTC. Its protein product is CAWRGGQETQYF.

The chain joins TRBV2 to TRBJ1-1; D uncertain. V gave up 8 bases and J gave up 4 bases, with 14 bases separating them. There are 13 residues in the CDR3. Germline CDR1 reads SNHLY; CDR2 reads FYNNEI. This CDR3 reads CASSEEVRTEAFF. For the CDR3, the DNA is TGTGCCAGCTCAGAAGAGGTGCGCACTGAAGCTTTCTTT.

The chain joins TRBV6-6 to TRBJ2-7; TRBD2 might be the D (5 bases). Germline CDR1 MNHNY, CDR2 SVGAGI (reference sequence). This CDR3 region has 13 residues. V lost 7 bases and J lost 7, with 17 bases in between. The CDR3 sequence is CASKWRSLGEQYF. DNA for the CDR3: TGTGCCAGCAAATGGAGGAGCCTTGGAGAGCAGTACTTC.

This clone has just one count. The V gene is TRBV4-2, the J gene TRBJ2-5; 9 bases line up with TRBD2. The DNA end is more similar to TRBJ2-7, so the J call may be wrong. The CDR3 length is 15 residues. CDR1 and CDR2 (germline): LGHNA, YNFKEQ. Here the CDR3 DNA reads TGTGCCAGCAGCCTCCTTAGCGGGAGACGCGACGAGCAGTACTTC. Residues: CASSLLSGRRDEQYF.

The chain has TRBV5-1 and TRBJ2-1, with 14 bases matching TRBD2. Germline CDR1 SGHRS, CDR2 YFSETQ. The CDR3 is made up of 16 amino acids. The trim removed 4 bases at V and 6 bases at J, leaving 6 bases unmatched. The CDR3 DNA follows: TGCGCCAGCAGCCAGAGACTAGCGGGAGGGCCCAATGAGCAGTTCTTC. Residues: CASSQRLAGGPNEQFF.

The gene calls are TRBV6-1 and TRBJ2-7, with D possibly being TRBD1 (6 bases). The CDR3 is made up of 15 amino acids. From germline, CDR1 is MNHNS and CDR2 SASEGT. V lost 3 bases, J lost 2 bases, and 14 bases lay in between. The CDR3 sequence: CASSDVGTPTYEQYF. In nucleotides, the CDR3 is TGTGCCAGCAGTGATGTCGGGACACCGACCTACGAGCAGTACTTC.

J is TRBJ2-1 and V is TRBV18; D not resolved. The CDR3 has 15 residues. V lost 4 bases to trimming and J lost 3 bases, with 13 bases between them. From germline, CDR1 is KGHSH and CDR2 LQKENI. CDR3 coding DNA: TGTGCCAGCTCACTGACGGCTACCCTCTACAATGAGCAGTTCTTC. Its translation is CASSLTATLYNEQFF.

This clone was observed once. This chain links TRBV2 with TRBJ1-2; D gene ambiguous. The germline V gene encodes CDR1 SNHLY and CDR2 FYNNEI. The CDR3 is 13 amino acids. The germline V and J ends were trimmed by 1 base and 2 bases, with 5 bases remaining between them. In DNA, the CDR3 is TGTGCCAGCAGTGAAGTGAGGAACTATGGCTACACCTTC. It translates to CASSEVRNYGYTF.